A selection of T cell receptor beta chains follows, all from one sample in a study of blood T cell repertoires in COVID-19. Clones were read by immunoSEQ multiplex PCR, and TCRdb kept only the in-frame ones, dropping some. This table holds 95,000 to 150,000 clones, about four fifths found once. Sequencing was carried out using PBMCs or T cells enriched from blood (not recorded which). The receptors here all came from a woman aged 30 to 39 who had recovered from COVID-19. Each CDR3 is given with its conserved first and last residue. D genes are given only for firm matches. Not every row has a clone size; where given, it reads once, few, many or a size class.

>NA|NA|TRBV18|TRBJ1-3
CASSPGGQWSSGNTIYF
TGTGCCAGCTCACCAGGGGGCCAGTGGAGCTCTGGAAACACCATATATTTT
>TRBD1|NA|TRBV25-1|TRBJ1-3
CASTPGGTAGNTIYF
TGTGCCAGCACCCCAGGGGGGACAGCTGGAAACACCATATATTTT
>NA|NA|TRBV5-1|TRBJ1-2
CASSFLGGSGYTF
TGCGCCAGCAGCTTCCTCGGGGGGAGTGGCTACACCTTC
>NA|NA|TRBV18|TRBJ1-1
CASSPIPSRGKATEAFF
TGTGCCAGCTCACCTATCCCGAGTCGGGGTAAAGCCACTGAAGCTTTCTTT
>NA|NA|TRBV7-3|TRBJ2-1
CASSSFPQDNEQFF
TGTGCCAGCAGTTCCTTTCCTCAGGACAATGAGCAGTTCTTC
>NA|NA|TRBV19|TRBJ2-1
CASSIGPSSYNEQFF
TGTGCCAGTAGTATAGGCCCGAGCTCCTACAATGAGCAGTTCTTC
>NA|NA|TRBV14|TRBJ2-6
CASSLGGGANVLTF
TGTGCCAGCAGCCTCGGGGGTGGGGCCAACGTCCTGACTTTC
>NA|NA|TRBV28|TRBJ2-1
CASREREWEQFF
TGTGCCAGCAGGGAGCGAGAGTGGGAGCAGTTCTTC
>NA|NA|TRBV29-1|TRBJ1-2
CSVEVRQDYGYTF
TGCAGCGTTGAAGTGAGACAGGACTATGGCTACACCTTC
>TRBD1|NA|TRBV9|TRBJ2-7
CASSVRGQGSEQYF
TGTGCCAGCAGCGTAAGGGGACAGGGTAGTGAGCAGTACTTC
>TRBD1|NA|TRBV9|TRBJ1-6
CASSQFGGGGNSPLHF
TGTGCCAGCAGCCAATTCGGAGGGGGCGGGAATTCACCCCTCCACTTT
>TRBD1|few|TRBV5-1|TRBJ2-3
CASSSGWVTGTTDTQYF
TGCGCCAGCAGCTCGGGGTGGGTGACAGGGACCACAGATACGCAGTATTTT
>NA|few|TRBV5-4|TRBJ2-7
CASSLRQGGSYEQYF
TGTGCCAGCAGCCTTCGACAGGGAGGCTCCTACGAGCAGTACTTC
>NA|NA|TRBV19|TRBJ1-5
CASTINQREDQPQHF
TGTGCCAGTACCATCAATCAGAGGGAAGATCAGCCCCAGCATTTT
>TRBD2|NA|TRBV7-6|TRBJ2-3
CASSSGLAGGHGDTQYF
TGTGCCAGCAGCTCGGGACTAGCGGGAGGCCACGGGGATACGCAGTATTTT
>NA|NA|TRBV11-1|TRBJ2-7
CASSLVQPYEQYF
TGTGCCAGCAGCTTAGTACAGCCCTACGAGCAGTACTTC
>TRBD1|NA|TRBV19|TRBJ2-7
CASSTTGTGLHEQYF
TGTGCCAGTAGTACCACCGGGACAGGGCTCCACGAGCAGTACTTC
>TRBD2|once|TRBV19|TRBJ2-7
CASSIGLAGYEQYF
TGTGCCAGTAGTATCGGACTAGCTGGCTACGAGCAGTACTTC
>TRBD1|NA|TRBV5-5|TRBJ1-5
CASSSIQGYDQPQHF
TGTGCCAGCAGCTCGATACAGGGGTACGATCAGCCCCAGCATTTT
>TRBD1|once|TRBV5-1|TRBJ2-1
CASRVTGQGNNEQFF
TGCGCCAGCAGGGTTACGGGACAGGGGAATAATGAGCAGTTCTTC
>TRBD1|NA|TRBV5-1|TRBJ2-5
CASSLAGTGVQETQYF
TGCGCCAGCAGCTTGGCCGGGACAGGGGTCCAAGAGACCCAGTACTTC
>NA|NA|TRBV19|TRBJ1-2
CASSPYYGYTF
TGTGCCAGTAGTCCCTACTATGGCTACACCTTC
>NA|few|TRBV27|TRBJ1-5
CASPGRGKGQPQHF
TGTGCCAGCCCGGGGCGCGGGAAAGGACAGCCCCAGCATTTT
>NA|few|TRBV6-4|TRBJ2-2
CASSAGDTGELFF
TGTGCCAGCAGTGCGGGGGACACCGGGGAGCTGTTTTTT
>TRBD2|NA|TRBV6-1|TRBJ2-7
CASSVATGTSAYEQYF
TGTGCCAGCAGTGTCGCAACCGGGACTAGCGCCTACGAGCAGTACTTC
>NA|NA|TRBV12-3/TRBV12-4|TRBJ1-5
CASSLGGDQPQHF
TGTGCCAGCAGTTTAGGGGGGGATCAGCCCCAGCATTTT
>NA|NA|TRBV14|TRBJ1-6
CASSQDLASPLHF
TGTGCCAGCAGCCAAGACCTGGCTTCACCCCTCCACTTT
>NA|NA|TRBV3-1/TRBV3-2|TRBJ2-5
CASSQDPGLQETQYF
TGTGCCAGCAGCCAAGATCCCGGACTTCAAGAGACCCAGTACTTC
>NA|NA|TRBV3-1/TRBV3-2|TRBJ2-2
CASSQIVASTGELFF
TGTGCCAGCAGCCAAATTGTAGCTAGCACCGGGGAGCTGTTTTTT
>NA|NA|TRBV6-5|TRBJ1-6
CASSSGPYNSPLHF
TGTGCCAGTAGTAGCGGGCCCTATAATTCACCCCTCCACTTT
>TRBD2|NA|TRBV28|TRBJ2-1
CASTAPGASGSGEQFF
TGTGCCAGCACAGCTCCGGGGGCTAGCGGGAGTGGTGAGCAGTTCTTC
>TRBD1|NA|TRBV9|TRBJ2-2
CASRGTGNTGELFF
TGTGCCAGCAGGGGGACAGGCAACACCGGGGAGCTGTTTTTT
>TRBD2|NA|TRBV19|TRBJ2-1
CASSIGRVAGENEQFF
TGTGCCAGTAGTATAGGTCGGGTGGCGGGGGAAAATGAGCAGTTCTTC
>TRBD2|once|TRBV7-3|TRBJ2-5
CASSPTSGSRETQYF
TGTGCCAGCAGCCCAACTAGCGGGAGTAGGGAGACCCAGTACTTC
>NA|NA|TRBV5-4|TRBJ1-1
CASSFSDTEAFF
TGTGCCAGCAGCTTCAGTGATACTGAAGCTTTCTTT
>NA|NA|TRBV30|TRBJ2-7
CAWTPGYSGDEQYF
TGTGCCTGGACCCCCGGGTATTCGGGGGACGAGCAGTACTTC
>NA|NA|TRBV28|TRBJ2-5
CASSTIGPRAQYF
TGTGCCAGCAGTACGATTGGCCCTCGGGCCCAGTACTTC
>TRBD2|NA|TRBV14|TRBJ2-7
CASSQELLAGVSEQYF
TGTGCCAGCAGCCAAGAACTGCTAGCGGGAGTCTCCGAGCAGTACTTC
>NA|NA|TRBV29-1|TRBJ2-1
CSVRERGNEQFF
TGCAGCGTCCGAGAAAGGGGGAATGAGCAGTTCTTC
>TRBD1|NA|TRBV7-9|TRBJ2-3
CASSPGTGATTDTQYF
TGTGCCAGCAGCCCAGGGACAGGGGCGACCACAGATACGCAGTATTTT
>NA|NA|TRBV27|TRBJ2-7
CASSLIPTATYEQYF
TGTGCCAGCAGTTTAATCCCCACCGCGACCTACGAGCAGTACTTC
>NA|NA|TRBV18|TRBJ1-2
CASSAGRSPSYYTF
TGTGCCAGCTCAGCGGGACGGTCCCCGTCCTACTACACCTTC
>NA|NA|TRBV25-1|TRBJ1-6
CASRGGQGNSPLHF
TGTGCCAGCAGGGGGGGGCAGGGGAATTCACCCCTCCACTTT
>NA|once|TRBV6-2/TRBV6-3|TRBJ1-2
CASSGLNYGYTF
TGTGCCAGCAGTGGACTTAACTATGGCTACACCTTC
>NA|NA|TRBV19|TRBJ2-1
CASSMGYSYNEQFF
TGTGCCAGTAGTATGGGCTACTCCTACAATGAGCAGTTCTTC
>TRBD2|NA|TRBV29-1|TRBJ2-1
CSHRGLAGVGNEQFF
TGCAGCCACAGGGGACTAGCGGGAGTCGGAAATGAGCAGTTCTTC
>TRBD2|few|TRBV4-2|TRBJ2-1
CASSQVTGVHGSGRGPNEQFF
TGTGCCAGCAGCCAAGTTACAGGGGTTCATGGTAGCGGGAGGGGTCCCAATGAGCAGTTCTTC
>NA|NA|TRBV4-3|TRBJ1-2
CASSQGLAGYTF
TGCGCCAGCAGCCAAGGACTGGCTGGCTACACCTTC
>TRBD2|NA|TRBV19|TRBJ2-1
CASSTVLGGLRNEQFF
TGTGCCAGTAGTACCGTCCTGGGAGGGCTTCGAAATGAGCAGTTCTTC
>TRBD1|NA|TRBV28|TRBJ2-4
CASSLVGQGMGVAKNIQYF
TGTGCCAGCAGTTTAGTGGGACAGGGGATGGGAGTAGCCAAAAACATTCAGTACTTC
>NA|NA|TRBV10-1|TRBJ2-5
CASSVGVQETQYF
TGCGCCAGCAGTGTAGGAGTCCAAGAGACCCAGTACTTC
>NA|NA|TRBV7-6|TRBJ1-6
CASSLVQYNSPLHF
TGTGCCAGCAGCTTAGTTCAGTATAATTCACCCCTCCACTTT
>TRBD2|NA|TRBV5-1|TRBJ2-3
CASSFSGVGDTQYF
TGCGCCAGCAGTTTTAGCGGGGTGGGTGATACGCAGTATTTT
>NA|NA|TRBV27|TRBJ1-2
CASSLWGGAGYGYTF
TGTGCCAGCAGTTTATGGGGGGGCGCGGGCTATGGCTACACCTTC
>NA|NA|TRBV6-2/TRBV6-3|TRBJ2-2
CASSAHRARNTGELFF
TGTGCCAGCAGCGCCCACAGGGCCCGAAACACCGGGGAGCTGTTTTTT